These 28 T cell receptor beta chains were sequenced from one sample in a study of regulatory T cells in long-lasting Graves disease. As to time point: persistent/refractory GD, antithyroid drugs over 5 years with positive TRAb. Making the TCR library involved RNA that had been extracted from PBMCs. TCR beta libraries were built with iRepertoire HTBI primers and Arm-PCR of CDR3 regions. Via MiXCR, TCRdb re-called the multiplex PCR reads, giving one row per CDR3 protein. The sample includes about 300,000 distinct CDR3 sequences, roughly a fifth of them seen just once. Here the sequenced sample was peripheral blood mononuclear cells (PBMCs), taken when the disease was refractory, from a patient treated with antithyroid drugs. These receptors all come from a female donor with Graves disease.

V gene TRBV7-3 combines with J gene TRBJ1-1; D gene uncertain. Germline CDR1 reads SGHTA; CDR2 reads FQGTGA. The CDR3 has 13 amino acids. Trimming pared 4 bases from V and 1 base from J, leaving 7 bases between. CDR3 loop: CASSYQRNTEAFF. The CDR3 DNA is TGTGCCAGCAGCTATCAAAGGAACACTGAAGCTTTCTTT.

This clonotype was counted ten times or more. The rearrangement links TRBV2 to TRBJ2-5; D gene ambiguous. The CDR3 totals 13 residues. Trimming stripped 3 bases from V and 5 bases from J, with 10 bases between. CDR1 is SNHLY and CDR2 is FYNNEI in the germline V gene. The CDR3 loop is CASSDSELETQYF. In DNA form, the CDR3 reads TGTGCCAGCAGTGATTCGGAGCTGGAGACCCAGTACTTC.

Many counts were recorded for this clonotype. The rearrangement joins TRBV12-3 or TRBV12-4 to TRBJ2-7; D unclear. The V end lost 4 bases, the J end lost 1 base, and 20 bases lay between the germline ends. The length of the CDR3 is 17 residues. The CDR3 DNA sequence: TGTGCCAGCAGTTCTACCCCTGGCGGCGATTGGTCCTACGAGCAGTACTTC. Protein: CASSSTPGGDWSYEQYF.

This clonotype was found many times. V usage is TRBV16 and J usage is TRBJ1-3; D remains unclear. This CDR3 is built from 13 residues. V lost 4 bases, J lost 4 bases, and 8 bases lay in between. The germline V gene has CDR1 KGHSY and CDR2 FQNENV. CDR3 loop: CASSLGMGNTIYF. The CDR3 nucleotides read TGTGCCAGCAGCCTAGGCATGGGAAACACCATATATTTT.

At least ten counts were recorded for this clonotype. The chain employs TRBV6-1 and TRBJ1-1; D is unclear. The ends were cut back, 10 bases at V and 1 base at J, with 19 bases in the middle. The germline gives CDR1 MNHNS, CDR2 SASEGT. The CDR3 spans 15 residues. The CDR3 DNA is TGTGCCACCAGGAACCCGACCCGAGGGAACACTGAAGCTTTCTTT. As protein: CATRNPTRGNTEAFF.

The chain combines TRBV19 with TRBJ2-5; 10 positions match TRBD1. V was clipped by 6 bases and J by 2 bases; unmatched bases: 6. Germline CDR1 and CDR2: LNHDA and SQIVND (reference sequence). This CDR3 is built from 15 residues. The CDR3 reads CASSGTGATQETQYF. The CDR3 DNA sequence: TGTGCCAGTAGCGGGACAGGGGCTACACAAGAGACCCAGTACTTC.

There are many counts of this clonotype. This rearrangement joins TRBV20-1 to TRBJ2-5; TRBD1 or TRBD2 may be the D gene (5 bases each). V lost 3 bases and J lost 1, with 12 bases in between. CDR3 length: 14 residues. Looked up from germline, CDR1 is DFQATT and CDR2 is SNEGSKA (reference sequence). CDR3 bases: TGCAGTGCTAGGGACCCCGGGACCCAAGAGACCCAGTACTTC. It is translated as CSARDPGTQETQYF.

The chain carries TRBV27 and TRBJ2-7, with unresolved D. V was trimmed by 6 bases and J by 1 base, leaving 19 bases between them. This CDR3 spans 16 amino acids. In germline, CDR1 is MNHEY, CDR2 SMNVEV (reference sequence). CDR3 sequence reads: CASSSASFSPSYEQYF. In nucleotides, the CDR3 is TGTGCCAGCAGCTCCGCCTCCTTCTCGCCGTCCTACGAGCAGTACTTC.

This rearrangement joins TRBV20-1 to TRBJ2-1; 8 bases agree with TRBD2. This CDR3 is built from 14 residues. From germline, CDR1 is DFQATT and CDR2 SNEGSKA (reference sequence). V shed 0 bases, J shed 4 bases, and the junction held 2 bases outside the gene matches. In nucleotides, the CDR3 is TGCAGTGCTAGAGATCAGCGGGAGTACAATGAGCAGTTCTTC. Residues: CSARDQREYNEQFF.

This clonotype was detected many times. The chain has TRBV12-3 or TRBV12-4 and TRBJ1-5; a possible D gene is TRBD1 (5 bases). There are 16 residues in the CDR3. V lost 1 base, J lost 3 bases, and 13 bases lay in between. The CDR3 coding sequence is TGTGCCAGCAGTTTAGTGAGTACAGGATTCAATCAGCCCCAGCATTTT. This gives the protein CASSLVSTGFNQPQHF.

This clonotype was detected ten times or more. The genes are TRBV12-3 or TRBV12-4 and TRBJ2-5, with a weak D call TRBD1 (6 bases). V gave up 4 bases and J gave up 2 bases, with 11 bases separating them. The CDR3 sequence is 14 residues long. CDR3 bases: TGTGCCAGCAGTTATCAGGGGAATCAAGAGACCCAGTACTTC. The encoded protein is CASSYQGNQETQYF.

This clonotype was counted a few times. The chain couples TRBV7-9 to TRBJ1-5; D is uncertain. The germline V gene has CDR1 SEHNR and CDR2 FQNEAQ (reference sequence). Trimming cost V 5 bases and J 4 bases, with 18 bases left between them. CDR3 length: 16 residues. The CDR3 DNA sequence: TGTGCCAGCAGCCCTGCTGTAGCGGGATCGAATCAGCCCCAGCATTTT. Translation gives CASSPAVAGSNQPQHF.

This clonotype has a count of ten or more. The chain combines TRBV6-2 or TRBV6-3 with TRBJ2-7, with a weak D call TRBD2 (5 bases). V lost 5 bases, J lost 2 bases, and 10 bases lay in between. The CDR3 is made up of 13 amino acids. CDR1 and CDR2 (germline): MNHEY, SVGEGT. The CDR3 loop is CASSNLGAYEQYF. In DNA form, the CDR3 reads TGTGCCAGCAGTAACCTGGGAGCCTACGAGCAGTACTTC.

This clonotype was recorded once. The chain joins TRBV7-2 to TRBJ2-5; 7 bases are a match to TRBD1. The J segment lost 1 base and the V segment lost 5 bases, leaving 10 bases of the junction unmatched. The CDR3 length is 16 residues. From germline, CDR1 is SGHTA and CDR2 FQGNSA. CDR3 sequence (DNA): TGTGCCAGCAGCATGGGACAGACCGAGTTCCAAGAGACCCAGTACTTC. As protein: CASSMGQTEFQETQYF.

The rearrangement uses TRBV20-1 and TRBJ2-7; D may be TRBD1 or TRBD2 (6 bases each). Germline lookup yields CDR1 DFQATT and CDR2 SNEGSKA (reference sequence). Trimming shortened V by 5 bases and J by 3 bases, and 17 bases separated the two germline ends. The CDR3 consists of 14 residues. CDR3 region: CSARSGAPGYEQYF. The CDR3 bases are TGCAGTGCTCGCTCGGGGGCCCCGGGCTACGAGCAGTACTTC.

This chain links TRBV7-3 with TRBJ2-1; the match to TRBD2 covers 9 bases. V shed 2 bases and J 9 bases; nucleotides not matched to a gene: 5. The CDR3 is 14 residues long. Germline V gene lookup returns CDR1 SGHTA and CDR2 FQGTGA. This CDR3 reads CASSLDLLAGEQFF. The CDR3, as DNA: TGTGCCAGCAGCTTAGATTTACTAGCGGGTGAGCAGTTCTTC.

The V gene is TRBV28, the J gene TRBJ1-4; no firm D call. Trimming removed 6 bases from V and 7 bases from J, with 12 bases in between. Germline V gives CDR1 MDHEN, CDR2 SYDVKM. The CDR3 runs to 13 residues. CDR3 loop: CASRGFRSEKLFF. The CDR3 DNA reads as TGTGCCAGCAGAGGTTTCAGGAGTGAAAAACTGTTTTTT. The entire variable domain, with the rest obtained from reference TRBV28 and TRBJ1-4, is as follows: DVKVTQSSRYLVKRTGEKVFLECVQDMDHENMFWYRQDPGLGLRLIYFSYDVKMKEKGDIPEGYSVSREKKERFSLILESASTNQTSMYLCASRGFRSEKLFFGSGTQLSVL.

The rearrangement joins TRBV7-8 to TRBJ2-2, with 7 bases matching TRBD1. In germline, CDR1 is SGHVS, CDR2 FQNEAQ. The CDR3 consists of 16 residues. The trim removed 0 bases at V and 7 bases at J, leaving 8 bases unmatched. CDR3 nucleotides: TGTGCCAGCAGCTTAGCCCCCGGGACAGAGAACGGGGAGCTGTTTTTT. Its protein product is CASSLAPGTENGELFF.

This clonotype was picked up a small number of times. The V and J genes are TRBV2 and TRBJ1-3; D not resolved. V lost 3 bases and J lost 4, with 7 bases in between. CDR1 SNHLY and CDR2 FYNNEI come from the germline V gene. The CDR3 covers 13 residues. DNA for the CDR3: TGTGCCAGCAGTGAGGACCTCGGAAACACCATATATTTT. Protein sequence: CASSEDLGNTIYF.

This clonotype was detected only a few times. The genes are TRBV5-1 and TRBJ2-7; D tentatively fits TRBD1 or TRBD2 (5 bases each). The CDR3 covers 15 residues. V lost 1 base, J lost 0 bases, and 11 bases lay in between. CDR1 and CDR2 (germline): SGHRS, YFSETQ. The CDR3 region has the DNA TGCGCCAGCAGCTTGTCCGAGGGGCCCTCCTACGAGCAGTACTTC. Translating it yields CASSLSEGPSYEQYF.

V and J are TRBV10-3 and TRBJ2-2; 11 bases align to TRBD2. This CDR3 region has 16 residues. J lost 6 bases, V lost 6 bases, and 9 bases had no gene match. Germline V CDR1 and CDR2: ENHRY, SYGVKD. As DNA, the CDR3 is TGTGCCATCAGAAAAACTAGCGGGAGCGACGCCGGGGAGCTGTTTTTT. It codes for CAIRKTSGSDAGELFF.

This clonotype was counted many times. The gene calls are TRBV20-1 and TRBJ1-4, with unresolved D. The CDR3 is made up of 14 amino acids. CDR1 is DFQATT and CDR2 is SNEGSKA in the germline V gene (reference sequence). The V end lost 4 bases, the J end lost 8 bases, and 17 bases lay between the germline ends. The CDR3 is CSATPSGPNEKLFF. CDR3 sequence (DNA): TGCAGTGCTACTCCGTCGGGCCCCAACGAAAAACTGTTTTTT.

This clonotype was recorded at least ten times. This sequence joins TRBV29-1 and TRBJ1-1; D remains ambiguous. The V gene lost 3 bases and the J gene lost 0 bases, with 2 bases spanning the gap. Germline V gene data show CDR1 as SQVTM and CDR2 as ANQGSEA. This CDR3 spans 11 amino acids. The CDR3 DNA follows: TGCAGCGTTGATGTGAACACTGAAGCTTTCTTT. Protein product: CSVDVNTEAFF. The whole variable domain, filled in from reference TRBV29-1 and TRBJ1-1, reads SAVISQKPSRDICQRGTSLTIQCQVDSQVTMMFWYRQQPGQSLTLIATANQGSEATYESGFVIDKFPISRPNLTFSTLTVSNMSPEDSSIYLCSVDVNTEAFFGQGTRLTVV.

Ten or more counts support this clonotype. The J gene is TRBJ1-1, the V gene TRBV29-1; tentative D call: TRBD1 (5 bases). The V end was cut by 1 base, the J end by 1 base, with 7 bases between. The CDR3 consists of 13 residues. CDR1 and CDR2 from the germline V gene are SQVTM and ANQGSEA. Here the CDR3 DNA reads TGCAGCGTTGAAGTGGGGGGGAACACTGAAGCTTTCTTT. As protein: CSVEVGGNTEAFF.

This clonotype occurred many times. The chain uses TRBV6-1 and TRBJ2-7, with D tentatively TRBD1 or TRBD2 (5 bases each). This CDR3 spans 14 amino acids. Trimming took 6 bases from V and 2 from J, leaving 14 bases between them. Germline CDR1 and CDR2: MNHNS and SASEGT. The CDR3 loop is CASRGYKGPYEQYF. The CDR3 bases are TGTGCCAGCAGGGGGTATAAGGGACCCTACGAGCAGTACTTC.

In its sample, this clonotype was seen many times. The J gene is TRBJ2-2, the V gene TRBV11-2, with D possibly being TRBD2 (5 bases). Per the germline V gene, CDR1 is SGHAT and CDR2 is FQNNGV. Trimming cost V 2 bases and J 6 bases, with 7 bases left between them. CDR3 length equals 13 residues. The DNA of the CDR3 is TGTGCCAGCAGCTTATTGGAGGCCGGGGAGCTGTTTTTT. Its translation is CASSLLEAGELFF.

The rearrangement joins TRBV5-5 to TRBJ1-1, with D uncertain. CDR3 size: 12 residues. Germline values: CDR1 SGHKS, CDR2 YYEKEE (reference sequence). V lost 2 bases and J 3 bases, leaving 5 bases between the germline ends. CDR3 nucleotide sequence: TGTGCCAGCAGCTTAACTTACACTGAAGCTTTCTTT. It encodes CASSLTYTEAFF.

This clonotype was counted only a few times. Here the CDR3 reads CASSPRWDSLYEQYF. DNA for the CDR3: TGTGCCAGCAGTCCCCGTTGGGACTCCTTGTACGAGCAGTACTTC. The chain joins TRBV6-1 to TRBJ2-7; D possibly corresponds to TRBD2 (6 bases). The ends were cut back, 5 bases at V and 4 bases at J, with 18 bases in the middle. This CDR3 has 15 residues. Germline CDR1 and CDR2: MNHNS and SASEGT.